The table lists the clone carrying this T cell receptor beta chain with a few counts. Its antigen is undetermined. Combining a sample-barcoded 5' primer with a J-beta primer mix, a second PCR ran for about 7 to 12 cycles. TCRdb used MiXCR to reprocess the 5' RACE reads, holding one entry per CDR3 protein. The table records nearly 800,000 distinct CDR3 sequences, approximately 53% of them present only once. The entry originates in a study of blood T cells in healthy people across ages. Study observations and caveats: A greater number of naive CD4+ cells and higher diversity distinguished long-lived donors from aged donors.

CDR3 length equals 15 residues. V was trimmed by 6 bases and J by 0 bases, leaving 15 bases between them. The V gene's germline CDR1 is SNHLY and CDR2 FYNNEI. The V call is TRBV2, the J call TRBJ2-7; D not resolved. Material: blood. The receptor was derived from a man aged 35 to 55 in good health. CDR3 loop: CASRLSAAYSYEQYF. The CDR3 DNA follows: TGTGCCAGCAGGCTGTCGGCAGCTTACTCCTACGAGCAGTACTTC.